What follows are 9 T cell receptor beta chains derived from one specimen sequenced in a study of T cells in Graves' hyperthyroidism and ophthalmopathy. TCR beta CDR3 regions were amplified from RNA transcripts. First-round RT-PCR targeting the TCR CDR3 was performed with the HTBI primer set. From the multiplex PCR reads, TCRdb called clonotypes with MiXCR, one entry per CDR3 protein. Among approximately 400,000 distinct CDR3 sequences listed, around 18% were seen once. Source material: blood. These receptors were taken from a man younger than 35 with Graves' ophthalmopathy.

About this clonotype: This may be a read error, as it is one base from a much larger clone. The chain has TRBV7-9 and TRBJ2-5; a weak D match, TRBD2 (7 bases). V lost 3 bases and J 4 bases, leaving 18 bases between the germline ends. CDR3 length: 16 residues. Looked up from germline, CDR1 is SEHNR and CDR2 is FQNEAQ (reference sequence). CDR3 amino acids: CASSFWMSGGRETQYF. In DNA form, the CDR3 reads TGTGCCAGCAGCTTTTGGATGTCGGGGGGCCGAGAGACCCAGTACTTC.

This clonotype occurred a few times. The chain has TRBV6-1 and TRBJ1-1; no reliable D call. The CDR3 is 15 amino acids. CDR1 is MNHNS and CDR2 is SASEGT in the germline V gene. V lost 6 bases and J 2 bases, leaving 16 bases between the germline ends. As DNA, the CDR3 is TGTGCCAGCAGCCACGGGGAGGGAGTTAACACTGAAGCTTTCTTT. Translation gives CASSHGEGVNTEAFF.

This clonotype was counted between two and nine times. The chain joins TRBV10-2 to TRBJ2-5, with 8 bases matching TRBD2. The CDR3 extends over 14 amino acids. The germline V gene has CDR1 WSHSY and CDR2 SAAADI. V dropped 6 bases and J dropped 5; count of bases not matched to a gene: 8. The CDR3 loop is CASRATSGPETQYF. The CDR3 DNA sequence: TGCGCCAGCAGGGCCACTAGCGGCCCCGAGACCCAGTACTTC.

This clonotype was detected many times. This chain joins TRBV12-3 or TRBV12-4 and TRBJ2-3; 11 bases fit TRBD2. The J segment lost 5 bases and the V segment lost 0 bases, leaving 4 bases of the junction unmatched. The CDR3 loop spans 16 amino acids. CDR3 amino acids: CASSLAVLAGEDTQYF. The CDR3 nucleotides are TGTGCCAGCAGTTTAGCGGTACTAGCGGGGGAAGATACGCAGTATTTT.

The chain carries TRBV6-1 and TRBJ2-1, with D uncertain. Trimming shortened V by 5 bases and J by 4 bases, and 12 bases separated the two germline ends. Germline CDR1 is MNHNS and CDR2 is SASEGT. This CDR3 is built from 14 residues. The CDR3 sequence: CASSPPDPYNEQFF. DNA of the CDR3: TGTGCCAGCAGTCCTCCGGACCCATACAATGAGCAGTTCTTC.

Details on this clonotype: Being one base from a much bigger clone, this may be a read error. The J gene is TRBJ2-3, the V gene TRBV6-1; 7 bases line up with TRBD1. Germline lookup yields CDR1 MNHNS and CDR2 SASEGT. This CDR3 is 14 amino acids long. The trim removed 7 bases at V and 3 bases at J, leaving 7 bases unmatched. The CDR3 reads CASMTGKVTDTQYF. CDR3 sequence (DNA): TGTGCCAGCATGACAGGGAAGGTAACAGATACGCAGTATTTT.

The genes are TRBV11-2 and TRBJ2-1; the D is unclear. V was pared by 0 bases and J by 3 bases, with 12 bases between. The CDR3 spans 16 residues. Germline CDR1 reads SGHAT; CDR2 reads FQNNGV. CDR3 amino acids: CASSLDRVHNYNEQFF. The CDR3 DNA follows: TGTGCCAGCAGCTTAGATCGTGTCCACAACTACAATGAGCAGTTCTTC. The full variable domain, completed using reference TRBV11-2 and TRBJ2-1, is EAGVAQSPRYKIIEKRQSVAFWCNPISGHATLYWYQQILGQGPKLLIQFQNNGVVDDSQLPKDRFSAERLKGVDSTLKIQPAKLEDSAVYLCASSLDRVHNYNEQFFGPGTRLTVL.

This clonotype was recorded at least ten times. The chain is built from TRBV3-1 and TRBJ2-2; D call uncertain. V gave up 4 bases and J gave up 6 bases, with 18 bases separating them. CDR1 is LGHDT and CDR2 is YNNKEL in the germline V gene (reference sequence). This CDR3 region has 16 residues. The CDR3 bases are TGTGCCAGCAGCCCGCCCCTAACCGCGATCGCCGGGGAGCTGTTTTTT. Protein: CASSPPLTAIAGELFF.

This clonotype was counted at least ten times. The V call is TRBV6-2 or TRBV6-3, the J call TRBJ2-4; the D is unclear. The CDR3 sequence is 15 residues long. The germline V gene encodes CDR1 MNHEY and CDR2 SVGEGT. Trimming shortened V by 1 base and J by 3 bases, and 10 bases separated the two germline ends. DNA of the CDR3: TGTGCCAGCAGTTACTTGGGTTCGAGCAAAAACATTCAGTACTTC. Translating gives CASSYLGSSKNIQYF.